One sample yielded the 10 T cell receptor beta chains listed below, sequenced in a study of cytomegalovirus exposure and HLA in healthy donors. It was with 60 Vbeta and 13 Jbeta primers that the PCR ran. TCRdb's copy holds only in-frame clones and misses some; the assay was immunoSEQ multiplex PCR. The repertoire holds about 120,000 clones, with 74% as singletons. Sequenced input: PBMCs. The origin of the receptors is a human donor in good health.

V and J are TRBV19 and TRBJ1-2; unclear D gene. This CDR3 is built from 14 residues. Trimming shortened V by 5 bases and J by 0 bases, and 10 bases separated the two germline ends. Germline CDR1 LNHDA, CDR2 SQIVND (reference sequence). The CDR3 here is CASSLPLANYGYTF. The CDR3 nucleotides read TGTGCCAGTAGTTTGCCTCTAGCTAACTATGGCTACACCTTC. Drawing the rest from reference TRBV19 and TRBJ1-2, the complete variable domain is DGGITQSPKYLFRKEGQNVTLSCEQNLNHDAMYWYRQDPGQGLRLIYYSQIVNDFQKGDIAEGYSVSREKKESFPLTVTSAQKNPTAFYLCASSLPLANYGYTFGSGTRLTVV.

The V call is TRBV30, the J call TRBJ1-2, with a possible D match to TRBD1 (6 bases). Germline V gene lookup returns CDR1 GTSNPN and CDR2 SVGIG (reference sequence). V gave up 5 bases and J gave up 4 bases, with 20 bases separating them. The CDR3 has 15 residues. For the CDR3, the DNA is TGTGCCTGGCGTAGGACCGGGGGGCGACGCTATGGCTACACCTTC. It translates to CAWRRTGGRRYGYTF.

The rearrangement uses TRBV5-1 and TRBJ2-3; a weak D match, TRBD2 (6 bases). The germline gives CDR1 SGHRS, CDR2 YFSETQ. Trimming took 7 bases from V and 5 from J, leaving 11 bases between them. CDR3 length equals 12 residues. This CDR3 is CASSRRGDTQYF. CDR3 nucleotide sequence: TGCGCCAGCTCAAGGAGGGGAGATACGCAGTATTTT.

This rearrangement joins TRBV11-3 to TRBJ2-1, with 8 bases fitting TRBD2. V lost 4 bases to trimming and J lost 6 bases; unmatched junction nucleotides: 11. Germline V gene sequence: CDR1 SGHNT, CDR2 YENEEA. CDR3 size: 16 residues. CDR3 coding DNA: TGTGCCAGCAGCTATGGGAGCGGGAGCTTTGCCAATGAGCAGTTCTTC. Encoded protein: CASSYGSGSFANEQFF.

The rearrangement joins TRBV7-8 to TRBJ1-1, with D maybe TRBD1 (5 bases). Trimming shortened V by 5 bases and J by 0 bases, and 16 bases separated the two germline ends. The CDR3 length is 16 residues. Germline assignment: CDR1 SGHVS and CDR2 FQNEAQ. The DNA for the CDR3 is TGTGCCAGCAGCGGTGGGGCCCGGACCCTGAACACTGAAGCTTTCTTT. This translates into CASSGGARTLNTEAFF.

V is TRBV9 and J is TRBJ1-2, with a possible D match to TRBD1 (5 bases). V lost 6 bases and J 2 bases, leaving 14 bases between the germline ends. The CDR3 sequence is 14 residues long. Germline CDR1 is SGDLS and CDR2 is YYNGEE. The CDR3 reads CASTDRGGNYGYTF. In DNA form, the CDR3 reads TGTGCCAGCACCGACAGAGGAGGGAACTATGGCTACACCTTC.

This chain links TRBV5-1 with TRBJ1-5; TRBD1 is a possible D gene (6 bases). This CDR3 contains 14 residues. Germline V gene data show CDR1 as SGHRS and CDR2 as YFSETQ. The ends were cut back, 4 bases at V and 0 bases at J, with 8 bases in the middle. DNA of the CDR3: TGCGCCAGCAGCCCACAGGGTAGCAATCAGCCCCAGCATTTT. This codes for CASSPQGSNQPQHF.

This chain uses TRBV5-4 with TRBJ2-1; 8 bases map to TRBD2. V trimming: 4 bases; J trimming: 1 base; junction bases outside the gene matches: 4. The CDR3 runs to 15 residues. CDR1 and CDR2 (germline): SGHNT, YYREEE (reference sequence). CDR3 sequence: CASSPTSGSYNEQFF. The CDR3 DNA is TGTGCCAGCAGCCCTACTAGCGGTTCCTACAATGAGCAGTTCTTC.

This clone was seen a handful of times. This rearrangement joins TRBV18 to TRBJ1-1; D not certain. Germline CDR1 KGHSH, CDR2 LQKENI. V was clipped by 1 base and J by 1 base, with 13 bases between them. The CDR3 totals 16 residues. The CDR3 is CASSPLGHRSNTEAFF. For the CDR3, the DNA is TGTGCCAGCTCACCACTAGGTCACAGATCGAACACTGAAGCTTTCTTT. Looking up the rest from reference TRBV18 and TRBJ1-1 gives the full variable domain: NAGVMQNPRHLVRRRGQEARLRCSPMKGHSHVYWYRQLPEEGLKFMVYLQKENIIDESGMPKERFSAEFPKEGPSILRIQQVVRGDSAAYFCASSPLGHRSNTEAFFGQGTRLTVV.

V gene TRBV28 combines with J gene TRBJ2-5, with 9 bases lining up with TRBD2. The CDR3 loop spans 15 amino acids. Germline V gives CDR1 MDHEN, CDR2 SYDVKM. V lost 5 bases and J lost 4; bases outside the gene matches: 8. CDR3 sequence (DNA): TGTGCCAGCAGTCGACGCGGGGGGGCTAGAGAGACCCAGTACTTC. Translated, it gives CASSRRGGARETQYF.